A selection of T cell receptor beta chains follows, all from one sample in a study of blood T cell repertoires in COVID-19. Data came from immunoSEQ multiplex PCR; TCRdb stores just in-frame clones and leaves some out. The table records around 300,000 clones, about nine tenths of them present only once. The sequenced material came from PBMCs or T cells enriched from blood (not recorded which). All receptors come from a woman aged 35 to 49 who had recovered from COVID-19. Each CDR3 is given with its conserved first and last residue. Each record gives: clone size, V gene, J gene, D gene, CDR3 length, CDR3 protein, CDR3 DNA. The D gene is left open where the match is weak. The size of a clone is reported for some rows only, either as once, few or many, or as a class for expanded clones.

clone size: -
V gene: TRBV5-1
J gene: TRBJ1-5
D gene: TRBD1
CDR3 length: 16
CDR3 protein: CASSEGAGAGNQPQHF
CDR3 DNA: TGCGCCAGCAGCGAGGGGGCAGGAGCGGGCAATCAGCCCCAGCATTTT

clone size: -
V gene: TRBV5-1
J gene: TRBJ1-3
D gene: -
CDR3 length: 17
CDR3 protein: CASSTEVGGPSGNTIYF
CDR3 DNA: TGCGCCAGCAGCACTGAAGTCGGAGGCCCATCTGGAAACACCATATATTTT

clone size: many
V gene: TRBV11-2
J gene: TRBJ1-2
D gene: -
CDR3 length: 12
CDR3 protein: CASSLSGAGYTF
CDR3 DNA: TGTGCCAGCAGCTTATCTGGGGCTGGCTACACCTTC

clone size: -
V gene: TRBV5-1
J gene: TRBJ1-4
D gene: -
CDR3 length: 14
CDR3 protein: CASSSSGGTEKLFF
CDR3 DNA: TGCGCCAGCAGCTCCTCAGGTGGCACTGAAAAACTGTTTTTT

clone size: -
V gene: TRBV7-3
J gene: TRBJ2-1
D gene: TRBD2
CDR3 length: 16
CDR3 protein: CASSPQGGGRWNEQFF
CDR3 DNA: TGTGCCAGCAGCCCCCAAGGCGGGGGGAGGTGGAATGAGCAGTTCTTC

clone size: -
V gene: TRBV5-1
J gene: TRBJ1-2
D gene: -
CDR3 length: 15
CDR3 protein: CASSFLGQSNYGYTF
CDR3 DNA: TGCGCCAGCAGCTTCCTGGGGCAGTCAAACTATGGCTACACCTTC

clone size: -
V gene: TRBV6-5
J gene: TRBJ1-2
D gene: TRBD1
CDR3 length: 13
CDR3 protein: CASKEGGDYGYTF
CDR3 DNA: TGTGCCAGCAAAGAAGGGGGCGACTATGGCTACACCTTC

clone size: -
V gene: TRBV6-5
J gene: TRBJ2-4
D gene: TRBD1
CDR3 length: 15
CDR3 protein: CASSYSDNPGGIQYF
CDR3 DNA: TGTGCCAGCAGTTACTCCGACAACCCAGGGGGCATTCAGTACTTC

clone size: -
V gene: TRBV7-3
J gene: TRBJ2-5
D gene: TRBD1
CDR3 length: 14
CDR3 protein: CASSKQGAKETQYF
CDR3 DNA: TGTGCCAGCAGCAAACAGGGGGCGAAAGAGACCCAGTACTTC

clone size: -
V gene: TRBV19
J gene: TRBJ1-1
D gene: -
CDR3 length: 12
CDR3 protein: CASSPPTRGAFF
CDR3 DNA: TGTGCCAGTAGTCCCCCAACCAGGGGCGCTTTCTTT

clone size: -
V gene: TRBV4-2
J gene: TRBJ1-2
D gene: TRBD1
CDR3 length: 19
CDR3 protein: CASSQDRLGQTMPNYGYTF
CDR3 DNA: TGTGCCAGCAGCCAAGACCGTCTGGGACAGACTATGCCCAACTATGGCTACACCTTC

clone size: -
V gene: TRBV21-1
J gene: TRBJ1-1
D gene: -
CDR3 length: 15
CDR3 protein: CASSTIRDSYTEAFF
CDR3 DNA: TGTGCCAGCAGCACAATAAGGGACAGTTACACTGAAGCTTTCTTT

clone size: once
V gene: TRBV5-1
J gene: TRBJ2-5
D gene: TRBD2
CDR3 length: 16
CDR3 protein: CASRLRVTSATETQYF
CDR3 DNA: TGCGCCAGCAGACTTAGGGTTACTAGCGCCACAGAGACCCAGTACTTC

clone size: -
V gene: TRBV19
J gene: TRBJ1-3
D gene: TRBD1
CDR3 length: 20
CDR3 protein: CASTLNPDRGPSVSGNTIYF
CDR3 DNA: TGTGCCAGTACCCTCAACCCGGACAGGGGACCTTCGGTCTCTGGAAACACCATATATTTT

clone size: -
V gene: TRBV9
J gene: TRBJ1-4
D gene: TRBD1
CDR3 length: 14
CDR3 protein: CASSKGQDNEKLFF
CDR3 DNA: TGTGCCAGCAGCAAAGGACAGGATAATGAAAAACTGTTTTTT

clone size: -
V gene: TRBV7-2
J gene: TRBJ1-6
D gene: -
CDR3 length: 16
CDR3 protein: CASSLSPPGGRSPLHF
CDR3 DNA: TGTGCCAGCAGCTTAAGCCCACCGGGGGGGAGATCACCCCTCCACTTT

clone size: -
V gene: TRBV7-2
J gene: TRBJ1-1
D gene: TRBD1
CDR3 length: 14
CDR3 protein: CASSPQGMNTEAFF
CDR3 DNA: TGTGCCAGCAGCCCACAGGGGATGAACACTGAAGCTTTCTTT

clone size: -
V gene: TRBV5-1
J gene: TRBJ2-3
D gene: TRBD2
CDR3 length: 17
CDR3 protein: CASSLTSLAGGTDTQYF
CDR3 DNA: TGCGCCAGCAGCTTGACCTCGCTAGCGGGGGGCACAGATACGCAGTATTTT

clone size: -
V gene: TRBV19
J gene: TRBJ2-2
D gene: TRBD2
CDR3 length: 18
CDR3 protein: CASSLRAPGLADTGELFF
CDR3 DNA: TGTGCCAGTAGTCTCCGAGCTCCGGGACTAGCGGACACCGGGGAGCTGTTTTTT

clone size: -
V gene: TRBV20-1
J gene: TRBJ1-5
D gene: -
CDR3 length: 12
CDR3 protein: CSASRGNQPQHF
CDR3 DNA: TGCAGTGCTAGTCGGGGAAATCAGCCCCAGCATTTT

clone size: -
V gene: TRBV7-9
J gene: TRBJ2-3
D gene: -
CDR3 length: 15
CDR3 protein: CASSLGHSMKDTQYF
CDR3 DNA: TGTGCCAGCAGCTTAGGGCACAGTATGAAAGATACGCAGTATTTT

clone size: -
V gene: TRBV7-2
J gene: TRBJ2-5
D gene: TRBD2
CDR3 length: 15
CDR3 protein: CASSAAGGPWETQYF
CDR3 DNA: TGTGCCAGCAGCGCAGCGGGAGGGCCCTGGGAGACCCAGTACTTC

clone size: -
V gene: TRBV6-5
J gene: TRBJ1-4
D gene: TRBD1
CDR3 length: 14
CDR3 protein: CASNPDRVSEKLFF
CDR3 DNA: TGTGCCAGCAATCCGGACAGGGTTAGTGAAAAACTGTTTTTT

clone size: -
V gene: TRBV24-1
J gene: TRBJ2-1
D gene: TRBD2
CDR3 length: 15
CDR3 protein: CATSDPKTGGNEQFF
CDR3 DNA: TGTGCCACCAGTGACCCAAAAACCGGGGGGAATGAGCAGTTCTTC

clone size: -
V gene: TRBV10-3
J gene: TRBJ2-5
D gene: -
CDR3 length: 13
CDR3 protein: CAISEGGEETQYF
CDR3 DNA: TGTGCCATCAGTGAGGGGGGCGAGGAGACCCAGTACTTC

clone size: -
V gene: TRBV30
J gene: TRBJ1-2
D gene: TRBD1
CDR3 length: 16
CDR3 protein: CAWTTVGQGGFDGYTF
CDR3 DNA: TGTGCCTGGACCACCGTGGGACAGGGGGGATTCGATGGCTACACCTTC

clone size: -
V gene: TRBV30
J gene: TRBJ1-5
D gene: -
CDR3 length: 14
CDR3 protein: CAFSTLTRDQPQHF
CDR3 DNA: TGTGCTTTTTCTACTTTAACGAGGGATCAGCCCCAGCATTTT

clone size: -
V gene: TRBV7-3
J gene: TRBJ1-5
D gene: -
CDR3 length: 18
CDR3 protein: CASSLEGYRAYSNQPQHF
CDR3 DNA: TGTGCCAGCAGCTTAGAGGGTTACAGGGCTTATAGCAATCAGCCCCAGCATTTT

clone size: -
V gene: TRBV9
J gene: TRBJ2-2
D gene: TRBD2
CDR3 length: 16
CDR3 protein: CASTFSPSGISGELFF
CDR3 DNA: TGTGCCAGCACCTTTTCCCCTAGCGGGATATCCGGGGAGCTGTTTTTT

clone size: once
V gene: TRBV9
J gene: TRBJ2-3
D gene: -
CDR3 length: 15
CDR3 protein: CASSVAQVNTDTQYF
CDR3 DNA: TGTGCCAGCAGCGTAGCTCAGGTCAACACAGATACGCAGTATTTT

clone size: -
V gene: TRBV5-1
J gene: TRBJ2-7
D gene: TRBD1
CDR3 length: 15
CDR3 protein: CASRETGTGAYEQYF
CDR3 DNA: TGCGCCAGCAGAGAAACCGGGACAGGGGCCTACGAGCAGTACTTC

clone size: -
V gene: TRBV7-9
J gene: TRBJ1-3
D gene: TRBD1
CDR3 length: 15
CDR3 protein: CASSLDRDPGNTIYF
CDR3 DNA: TGTGCCAGCAGCCTCGACAGGGACCCTGGAAACACCATATATTTT

clone size: -
V gene: TRBV19
J gene: TRBJ2-2
D gene: TRBD2
CDR3 length: 18
CDR3 protein: CASSTGLAGGPKTGELFF
CDR3 DNA: TGTGCCAGTAGTACGGGACTAGCGGGAGGGCCTAAGACCGGGGAGCTGTTTTTT

clone size: -
V gene: TRBV5-1
J gene: TRBJ2-7
D gene: -
CDR3 length: 14
CDR3 protein: CASSLGSEDVAPYF
CDR3 DNA: TGCGCCAGCAGCTTGGGGTCAGAGGATGTGGCGCCGTACTTC

clone size: few
V gene: TRBV5-1
J gene: TRBJ1-2
D gene: TRBD1
CDR3 length: 16
CDR3 protein: CASSLAPGRGPYGYTF
CDR3 DNA: TGCGCCAGCAGCTTGGCCCCGGGCAGGGGGCCCTATGGCTACACCTTC

clone size: -
V gene: TRBV7-9
J gene: TRBJ2-1
D gene: TRBD2
CDR3 length: 16
CDR3 protein: CASSLRSGGPPNEQFF
CDR3 DNA: TGTGCCAGCAGCTTACGTAGCGGGGGGCCGCCAAATGAGCAGTTCTTC

clone size: -
V gene: TRBV7-8
J gene: TRBJ2-7
D gene: -
CDR3 length: 15
CDR3 protein: CASRPQTTGFYEQYF
CDR3 DNA: TGTGCCAGCAGACCACAGACTACAGGGTTCTACGAGCAGTACTTC